Given below is one T cell receptor (beta chain) in context. This record comes from a study of blood T cells in healthy people across ages. The CDR3 runs 12 residues. Germline V lookup: CDR1 MGHDK, CDR2 SYGVNS. With a J-beta primer mix and a sample-barcoded 5' primer, a second PCR ran about 6 to 11 cycles. Each cDNA molecule carried a tag from a template-switch adaptor that contained 12 random nucleotides. TCRdb re-called the 5' RACE reads with MiXCR, one entry per CDR3 protein. Of approximately 800,000 distinct CDR3 sequences listed, around 50% are singletons. Isolation yielded PBMCs, at least 7 million per sample, in every case.

The sequenced sample consisted of blood. The TCR sequence derives from a man between 40 and 49 years old in good health. The chain has TRBV25-1 and TRBJ2-7; D remains ambiguous. The J call may be mistaken, given a closer DNA end match to TRBJ2-5. The CDR3 region has the DNA TGTGCCAGCAGTGGACTCGCAGGGACCCAGTACTTC. Amino acids: CASSGLAGTQYF.